Listed below are T cell receptor beta chains from one sample, sequenced in a study of radiotherapy plus CTLA-4 blockade in lung cancer. This table comes from immunoSEQ multiplex PCR, and its TCRdb copy is limited to in-frame clones, with some not included. The table shows about 90,000 clones, with 72% occurring only once. The source was peripheral blood, collected from a patient treated with radiotherapy plus ipilimumab. The receptors derive from a human donor with non-small cell lung cancer that progressed on radiotherapy plus ipilimumab. The CDR3 runs from the conserved cysteine through the conserved F or W. The order of the fields is J gene, clone size, V gene, D gene, CDR3 DNA, CDR3 protein. A D gene is named only where the DNA matches it firmly. Rows may omit the clone size; those that give it use once, few, many or a size class.

J: TRBJ1-1
size: -
V: TRBV9
D: -
DNA: TGTGCCAGCAGCGGCGGGGACACTGAAGCTTTCTTT
CDR3: CASSGGDTEAFF

J: TRBJ2-1
size: -
V: TRBV7-9
D: -
DNA: TGTGCCAGCAGCTTGGGCGTTGCGGGCATCTCCTACAATGAGCAGTTCTTC
CDR3: CASSLGVAGISYNEQFF

J: TRBJ2-7
size: -
V: TRBV5-4
D: -
DNA: TGTGCCAGCAGCTTTGCCCCAGAGAGGGCGAGAGAGCAGTACTTC
CDR3: CASSFAPERAREQYF

J: TRBJ2-7
size: -
V: TRBV15
D: TRBD1
DNA: TGTGCCACCCGGGGTCAGGGGGACCACGAGCAGTACTTC
CDR3: CATRGQGDHEQYF

J: TRBJ2-7
size: -
V: TRBV5-6
D: -
DNA: TGTGCCAGCAGCTTTCGGGGGCGGAACTACGAGCAGTACTTC
CDR3: CASSFRGRNYEQYF

J: TRBJ1-1
size: many
V: TRBV4-1
D: -
DNA: TGCGCCAGCAGCCCTTCCGGAGGGGGTATGAACACTGAAGCTTTCTTT
CDR3: CASSPSGGGMNTEAFF

J: TRBJ2-3
size: -
V: TRBV6-1
D: -
DNA: TGTGCCAGCAGTGACCACGGGGGGCCCACAGATACGCAGTATTTT
CDR3: CASSDHGGPTDTQYF

J: TRBJ2-3
size: few
V: TRBV7-9
D: -
DNA: TGTGCCAGCAGCTCTGATAAATATCGGGATACGCAGTATTTT
CDR3: CASSSDKYRDTQYF

J: TRBJ1-4
size: -
V: TRBV30
D: -
DNA: TGTGCCTGGACCCGGAAAACAACTAATGAAAAACTGTTTTTT
CDR3: CAWTRKTTNEKLFF

J: TRBJ2-1
size: once
V: TRBV30
D: TRBD2
DNA: TGTGCCTGGAGTGGACTAGCGGGGGGCTCCTCCTACAATGAGCAGTTCTTC
CDR3: CAWSGLAGGSSYNEQFF

J: TRBJ1-6
size: -
V: TRBV13
D: TRBD1
DNA: TGTGCCAGCAGCTCTTACTCAGGGGGCATCTATAATTCACCCCTCCACTTT
CDR3: CASSSYSGGIYNSPLHF

J: TRBJ2-7
size: -
V: TRBV7-2
D: TRBD1
DNA: TGTGCCAGCAGCTCCCAAAGGGACAGGGGAATCGAGCAGTACTTC
CDR3: CASSSQRDRGIEQYF

J: TRBJ1-1
size: -
V: TRBV11-2
D: -
DNA: TGTGCCAGCAGTCCCTCCGGGTGGAAAACTGAAGCTTTCTTT
CDR3: CASSPSGWKTEAFF

J: TRBJ1-5
size: -
V: TRBV28
D: -
DNA: TGTGCCAGCAGTCCTGTGGACAGTAGCAATCAGCCCCAGCATTTT
CDR3: CASSPVDSSNQPQHF

J: TRBJ2-1
size: -
V: TRBV7-2
D: TRBD2
DNA: TGTGCCAGCAGCTTAAGCCCGGTCCTAGCGGGGGGGAATGAGCAGTTCTTC
CDR3: CASSLSPVLAGGNEQFF

J: TRBJ2-3
size: few
V: TRBV9
D: TRBD2
DNA: TGTGCCAGCAGACCGGGACTAGCGACCCGTGGTACGCAGTATTTT
CDR3: CASRPGLATRGTQYF

J: TRBJ2-1
size: -
V: TRBV19
D: TRBD1
DNA: TGTGCCAGTACCTTAGGGGGCAGCTCCTACAATGAGCAGTTCTTC
CDR3: CASTLGGSSYNEQFF

J: TRBJ2-7
size: -
V: TRBV19
D: TRBD2
DNA: TGTGCCACCTCGGGGACTAACTCCTACGAGCAGTACTTC
CDR3: CATSGTNSYEQYF

J: TRBJ2-1
size: -
V: TRBV7-3
D: -
DNA: TGTGCCAGCAGCCTCGACGGGAGCTCCTACAATGAGCAGTTCTTC
CDR3: CASSLDGSSYNEQFF

J: TRBJ1-1
size: once
V: TRBV11-2
D: -
DNA: TGTGCCAGCAGCCCGGGAGGGGCGATGAACACTGAAGCTTTCTTT
CDR3: CASSPGGAMNTEAFF